This TCR beta chain derives from a study of vaccination and CD4 T cells after COVID-19. Study at large: Sampling after COVID took place at a median of around 110 days (range 35 to 161) following diagnosis. Study results and caveats: The median count of SARS-CoV-2-reactive clonotypes rose from 21 to 38, not significantly.

CDR3 length: 15 amino acids. The V and J ends lost 6 bases and 3 bases respectively, with 17 bases between them. Germline values: CDR1 SNHLY, CDR2 FYNNEI. Time point: late sampling 161 to 241 days after vaccination in three convalescent patients. Treatment in this sample: roughly 10-day PBMC culture with coronavirus spike peptide pools or control peptides (ViraFEST assay). The study sequenced cultured CD4+ T cell DNA using the Oncomine TCR Beta short-read assay. TCRdb used MiXCR to reprocess the PCR reads, holding one entry per CDR3 protein. The sample has about 20,000 distinct CDR3 sequences, around a third seen once. With respect to this clonotype: Its specificity is unknown.

This receptor was identified in a human donor who had recovered from COVID-19. This chain links TRBV2 with TRBJ1-1, with D unresolved. The sequences come from CD4+ T cells from blood, cultured in vitro, collected about 7 months after SARS-CoV-2 vaccination. This CDR3 is CASSPRPLGYTEAFF. Here the CDR3 DNA reads TGTGCCAGCAGCCCACGACCGCTAGGTTACACTGAAGCTTTCTTT.